A selection of T cell receptor beta chains follows, all from one sample in a study of cytomegalovirus exposure and HLA in healthy donors. Sequencing used immunoSEQ multiplex PCR; TCRdb keeps in-frame clones, though not all of them. The sample has approximately 120,000 clones; 65% to 80% are singletons. The sequencing sample was made of PBMCs. The receptors were gathered from a female donor in good health and CMV-seronegative. Each CDR3 is given with its conserved first and last residue. D genes are given only for firm matches. Rows give clone size only sometimes, using once, few, many, or a class for an expanded clone.

>13|TRBV5-6|-|TRBJ2-2|-
CASSLGEVGELFF
TGTGCCAGCAGCTTGGGGGAGGTCGGGGAGCTGTTTTTT
>12|TRBV14|-|TRBJ2-7|few
CASSQEFGVVYF
TGTGCCAGCAGCCAAGAGTTCGGAGTCGTGTACTTC
>16|TRBV30|TRBD1|TRBJ1-5|-
CAWSGGRAQGGQPQHF
TGTGCCTGGAGTGGGGGGAGAGCACAGGGGGGGCAGCCCCAGCATTTT
>14|TRBV6-5|TRBD1|TRBJ1-1|few
CASSSGQGIAEAFF
TGTGCCAGCAGTAGCGGACAGGGAATCGCTGAAGCTTTCTTT
>15|TRBV11-2|-|TRBJ2-3|-
CASMSARFIPDTQYF
TGTGCCAGCATGTCGGCCAGGTTCATTCCAGATACGCAGTATTTT
>13|TRBV6-4|-|TRBJ2-7|-
CASSDSRSWEQYF
TGTGCCAGCAGTGACTCGAGGTCTTGGGAGCAGTACTTC
>15|TRBV9|TRBD1|TRBJ1-4|few
CATAIGGQVNEKLFF
TGTGCCACCGCGATAGGCGGACAGGTTAATGAAAAACTGTTTTTT
>14|TRBV5-4|-|TRBJ2-7|-
CASSLGSGSYEQYF
TGTGCCAGCAGCTTGGGGTCGGGATCCTACGAGCAGTACTTC
>15|TRBV25-1|-|TRBJ1-6|-
CASSVGSSYNSPLHF
TGTGCCAGCAGTGTAGGGAGCTCCTATAATTCACCCCTCCACTTT
>16|TRBV7-8|TRBD2|TRBJ2-3|-
CASSSLIGGKTDTQYF
TGTGCCAGCAGCTCCCTGATCGGGGGGAAGACAGATACGCAGTATTTT
>15|TRBV6-1|TRBD1|TRBJ1-1|few
CASRAGGPSNTEAFF
TGTGCCAGCAGGGCAGGGGGCCCTTCGAACACTGAAGCTTTCTTT
>15|TRBV27|TRBD1|TRBJ1-1|-
CASSGTGVVNTEAFF
TGTGCCAGCAGTGGGACAGGGGTAGTGAACACTGAAGCTTTCTTT
>15|TRBV5-1|TRBD2|TRBJ2-1|-
CASSLTGTTYNEQFF
TGCGCCAGCAGCTTAACCGGGACTACCTACAATGAGCAGTTCTTC
>14|TRBV30|TRBD1|TRBJ1-2|-
CAWIVRGRGGGYTF
TGTGCCTGGATAGTAAGGGGGCGAGGGGGTGGCTACACCTTC
>15|TRBV7-3|-|TRBJ2-1|-
CASSLTPGPLNEQFF
TGTGCCAGCAGCTTAACCCCGGGTCCCCTTAATGAGCAGTTCTTC
>13|TRBV19|-|TRBJ1-1|-
CASSIDQETEAFF
TGTGCCAGTAGTATAGATCAAGAGACTGAAGCTTTCTTT
>14|TRBV10-3|-|TRBJ1-2|-
CAISESPGSYGYTF
TGTGCCATCAGTGAGTCCCCAGGCAGCTATGGCTACACCTTC
>15|TRBV10-3|TRBD1|TRBJ1-2|few
CAISEPGQGGDGYTF
TGTGCCATCAGTGAGCCGGGACAGGGGGGCGATGGCTACACCTTC
>15|TRBV7-9|-|TRBJ1-6|-
CASSQGQLGGSPLHF
TGTGCCAGCAGCCAAGGACAGTTAGGAGGTTCACCCCTCCACTTT
>14|TRBV6-1|TRBD2|TRBJ2-7|few
CASSSGTRNYEQYF
TGTGCCAGCAGTTCCGGGACTAGGAACTACGAGCAGTACTTC
>14|TRBV2|TRBD1|TRBJ1-2|-
CARAVGQGGYGYTF
TGTGCCAGAGCAGTGGGTCAGGGGGGATATGGCTACACCTTC
>16|TRBV5-5|TRBD2|TRBJ2-1|-
CASSSRKAGGPKEQFF
TGTGCCAGCAGCTCCCGGAAAGCGGGGGGGCCTAAGGAGCAGTTCTTC
>14|TRBV5-5|TRBD1|TRBJ2-7|-
CASTWGQGTYEQYF
TGTGCCAGCACCTGGGGACAGGGGACCTACGAGCAGTACTTC
>15|TRBV10-2|-|TRBJ2-7|-
CASRPGLEVTYEQYF
TGCGCCAGCAGGCCTGGACTGGAGGTGACCTACGAGCAGTACTTC
>12|TRBV14|-|TRBJ1-2|-
CASSPDRHGYTF
TGTGCCAGCAGCCCCGACAGACATGGCTACACCTTC
>16|TRBV6-5|TRBD1|TRBJ2-2|-
CASSYSGTANTGELFF
TGTGCCAGCAGTTACTCCGGGACAGCGAACACCGGGGAGCTGTTTTTT
>17|TRBV4-2|TRBD2|TRBJ2-3|-
CASSHARTSGGQDTQYF
TGTGCCAGCAGCCATGCCCGGACTAGCGGGGGGCAAGATACGCAGTATTTT
>16|TRBV7-2|TRBD2|TRBJ2-3|-
CASSLAGAGSTDTQYF
TGTGCCAGCAGCTTAGCCGGAGCGGGGAGCACAGATACGCAGTATTTT
>14|TRBV18|-|TRBJ1-1|-
CASATASLNTEAFF
TGTGCCAGCGCGACAGCTTCTTTGAACACTGAAGCTTTCTTT
>18|TRBV9|TRBD2|TRBJ2-3|-
CASSVDIGAGQPLVSQYF
TGTGCCAGCAGCGTAGATATAGGAGCGGGGCAGCCTTTGGTTTCGCAGTATTTT
>16|TRBV15|-|TRBJ2-3|-
CATSREVAIRTDTQYF
TGTGCCACCAGCAGAGAGGTAGCGATTAGAACAGATACGCAGTATTTT
>14|TRBV6-1|-|TRBJ2-3|-
CASSEFSSTDTQYF
TGTGCCAGCAGTGAATTTTCGAGCACAGATACGCAGTATTTT
>15|TRBV11-2|-|TRBJ2-2|-
CASSLDPGLLGELFF
TGTGCCAGCAGCTTAGATCCGGGACTTCTTGGGGAGCTGTTTTTT
>14|TRBV5-8|-|TRBJ1-2|-
CASSLKGRDYGYTF
TGTGCCAGCAGCTTGAAGGGGCGAGACTATGGCTACACCTTC
>17|TRBV5-4|-|TRBJ1-1|-
CASTAPLSDAWNTEAFF
TGTGCCAGCACCGCCCCGTTGTCAGATGCCTGGAACACTGAAGCTTTCTTT
>12|TRBV27|-|TRBJ1-2|few
CASGSGGYGYTF
TGTGCCAGCGGTTCCGGGGGCTATGGCTACACCTTC
>15|TRBV2|TRBD2|TRBJ2-3|-
CASSPSGGFGDTQYF
TGTGCCAGCAGTCCAAGCGGGGGCTTCGGGGATACGCAGTATTTT
>15|TRBV2|-|TRBJ1-3|-
CASSTQGWRGNTIYF
TGTGCCAGCAGCACACAGGGTTGGCGTGGAAACACCATATATTTT
>19|TRBV14|TRBD2|TRBJ2-7|-
CASSPNPGLAGGPSYEQYF
TGTGCCAGCAGCCCCAATCCGGGACTAGCGGGGGGCCCCTCCTACGAGCAGTACTTC
>14|TRBV5-4|-|TRBJ2-1|-
CASSLEGRANEQFF
TGTGCCAGCAGCTTGGAGGGCAGGGCGAATGAGCAGTTCTTC
>14|TRBV6-4|TRBD1|TRBJ1-6|few
CASSGEGASSPLHF
TGTGCCAGCAGTGGTGAGGGGGCCTCTTCACCCCTCCACTTT
>16|TRBV6-5|TRBD1|TRBJ1-2|once
CASSYTRQGPSYGYTF
TGTGCCAGCAGTTACACCCGACAGGGGCCCAGCTATGGCTACACCTTC
>9|TRBV20-1|-|TRBJ1-2|-
CSTYRAYTF
TGCAGTACATACAGGGCCTACACCTTC
>14|TRBV9|-|TRBJ1-1|-
CAGAPSRENTEAFF
TGTGCCGGCGCCCCAAGTCGGGAGAACACTGAAGCTTTCTTT
>15|TRBV23-1|-|TRBJ1-1|-
CASSQSGQPNTEAFF
TGCGCCAGCAGTCAATCGGGGCAGCCGAACACTGAAGCTTTCTTT
>14|TRBV5-1|-|TRBJ2-3|once
CASSQPGPGDTQYF
TGCGCCAGCAGCCAACCGGGTCCCGGAGATACGCAGTATTTT